The 17 T cell receptor beta chains below were found in one sample sequenced in a study of blood T cells in healthy people across ages. Then a second PCR, running roughly 7 to 12 cycles, was carried out with a sample-barcoded 5' primer and a J-beta primer mix. A single record per CDR3 protein comes from TCRdb applying MiXCR to the 5' RACE reads. The sample comprises about 1 million distinct CDR3 sequences, under 30% of which are singletons, and approximately 0.79% rests with the top ten. The sample also formed part of further work on T cells of mothers and their children.

Sequenced sample: blood. These receptors all come from a girl aged 2 to 10 in good health.

CDR3 region: CASSHFSGYEQYF. CDR3 nucleotides: TGTGCCAGCAGCCATTTTTCAGGGTACGAGCAGTACTTC. The rearrangement joins TRBV4-2 to TRBJ2-7; D is possibly TRBD1 (5 bases). V was shortened by 3 bases and J by 4 bases, with 10 bases between the two germline ends. Germline-derived CDR1 and CDR2 are LGHNA and YNFKEQ. There are 13 residues in the CDR3.

In its sample, this clonotype was seen once. The chain links TRBV27 to TRBJ1-4; 9 bases fit TRBD1. V lost 5 bases to trimming and J lost 14 bases; unmatched junction nucleotides: 15. This CDR3 region has 15 residues. Germline loops: CDR1 MNHEY, CDR2 SMNVEV (reference sequence). The CDR3 here is CASSLTPGQGKGLFF. CDR3 in DNA: TGTGCCAGCAGTCTGACTCCGGGACAGGGTAAAGGGCTGTTTTTT. Full variable domain (rest looked up from reference TRBV27 and TRBJ1-4): EAQVTQNPRYLITVTGKKLTVTCSQNMNHEYMSWYRQDPGLGLRQIYYSMNVEVTDKGDVPEGYKVSRKEKRNFPLILESPSPNQTSLYFCASSLTPGQGKGLFFGSGTQLSVL.

V is TRBV3-1 and J is TRBJ1-2; tentatively, D is TRBD1 (6 bases). The CDR3 covers 16 residues. CDR1 and CDR2 from the germline V gene are LGHDT and YNNKEL (reference sequence). Trimming took 0 bases from V and 3 from J, leaving 14 bases between them. The CDR3 DNA reads as TGTGCCAGCAGCCAAGATGTGGTCAGGACAGACTATGGCTACACCTTC. Its protein product is CASSQDVVRTDYGYTF.

The chain recombines TRBV14 with TRBJ2-7; 8 bases map to TRBD1. The CDR3 runs 14 residues. J was trimmed by 3 bases and V by 4 bases; bases with no gene match: 5. The germline gives CDR1 SGHDN, CDR2 FVKESK. The CDR3 protein is CASSRRTGHYEQYF. The CDR3 nucleotides are TGTGCCAGCAGCCGTCGGACAGGGCACTACGAGCAGTACTTC.

This clonotype turned up a few times. The chain's CDR3 is CSATRDGSSYNEQFF. DNA of the CDR3: TGCAGTGCTACCAGGGACGGGAGCTCCTACAATGAGCAGTTCTTC. The J gene is TRBJ2-1, the V gene TRBV20-1; a weak D match, TRBD2 (6 bases). CDR1 is DFQATT, CDR2 SNEGSKA, per germline (reference sequence). This CDR3 has 15 residues. V shed 4 bases and J shed 0 bases, with 13 bases lying between them.

This chain joins TRBV20-1 and TRBJ1-2, with unresolved D. The CDR3 contains 14 residues. V was trimmed by 0 bases and J by 3 bases, leaving 11 bases between them. Germline lookup yields CDR1 DFQATT and CDR2 SNEGSKA (reference sequence). In nucleotides, the CDR3 is TGCAGTGCTAGAGATGGACGGTTACACTATGGCTACACCTTC. Translation gives CSARDGRLHYGYTF.

This clonotype was found a few times. The CDR3 here is CSGLDTRRAEQYF. For the CDR3, the DNA is TGCAGCGGCCTTGACACACGAAGGGCCGAGCAGTACTTC. This chain uses TRBV29-1 with TRBJ2-7; no definite D call. The CDR3 totals 13 residues. Germline V gene lookup returns CDR1 SQVTM and CDR2 ANQGSEA. V lost 7 bases, J lost 6 bases, and 19 bases lay in between.

This clonotype was recorded a few times. This chain links TRBV7-9 with TRBJ2-5; TRBD2 agrees at 9 bases. V shed 4 bases and J 5 bases; nucleotides not matched to a gene: 5. Looked up from germline, CDR1 is SEHNR and CDR2 is FQNEAQ (reference sequence). This CDR3 spans 14 amino acids. CDR3 in amino acids: CASSSTSGWETQYF. The CDR3 region has the DNA TGTGCCAGCAGCTCGACTAGCGGTTGGGAGACCCAGTACTTC.

The chain couples TRBV7-2 to TRBJ2-7; D is ambiguous. V lost 3 bases and J lost 13, with 16 bases in between. CDR1 and CDR2 (germline): SGHTA, FQGNSA. There are 12 residues in the CDR3. CDR3 protein: CASSFSWSPSYF. CDR3 DNA sequence: TGTGCCAGCAGCTTTTCGTGGTCCCCCTCATACTTC. Supplemented by reference TRBV7-2 and TRBJ2-7, the full variable domain reads GAGVSQSPSNKVTEKGKDVELRCDPISGHTALYWYRQSLGQGLEFLIYFQGNSAPDKSGLPSDRFSAERTGGSVSTLTIQRTQQEDSAVYLCASSFSWSPSYFGPGTRLTVT.

This chain uses TRBV9 with TRBJ2-1; tentatively, D is TRBD1 or TRBD2 (6 bases each). This CDR3 spans 12 amino acids. Germline V gene data show CDR1 as SGDLS and CDR2 as YYNGEE. Trimming removed 0 bases from V and 12 bases from J, with 10 bases in between. The DNA of the CDR3 is TGTGCCAGCAGCGTAGAAGGAGGGGGGCAGTTCTTC. This encodes CASSVEGGGQFF.

This clonotype came up a few times. Compared with germline, one end of the junction differs, possibly owing to a read error. The chain combines TRBV25-1 with TRBJ2-5; 16 bases agree with TRBD2. The CDR3 is 16 amino acids. Germline CDR1 MGHDK, CDR2 SYGVNS. The CDR3 DNA is TGTGCCAGCAGTCCCTCCGGGACTAGCGGGAGGGATTTAGAGTTCTTC. Its protein is CASSPSGTSGRDLEFF.

This clonotype was counted only a few times. J is TRBJ2-3 and V is TRBV7-2; D gene unclear. The ends were cut back, 5 bases at V and 2 bases at J, with 14 bases in the middle. Germline loops: CDR1 SGHTA, CDR2 FQGNSA. CDR3 length: 15 amino acids. CDR3 in amino acids: CASSDQLLITDTQYF. Here the CDR3 DNA reads TGTGCCAGCAGCGACCAACTCCTAATCACAGATACGCAGTATTTT. Variable domain in full (rest from reference TRBV7-2 and TRBJ2-3): GAGVSQSPSNKVTEKGKDVELRCDPISGHTALYWYRQSLGQGLEFLIYFQGNSAPDKSGLPSDRFSAERTGGSVSTLTIQRTQQEDSAVYLCASSDQLLITDTQYFGPGTRLTVL.

This chain connects TRBV7-9 to TRBJ2-1; TRBD2 agrees at 8 bases. The CDR3 is made up of 19 amino acids. The J segment lost 0 bases and the V segment lost 5 bases, leaving 15 bases of the junction unmatched. The germline V gene encodes CDR1 SEHNR and CDR2 FQNEAQ (reference sequence). The CDR3 sequence is CASSPRGVQTESSYNEQFF. DNA for the CDR3: TGTGCCAGCAGCCCGCGGGGGGTACAGACCGAAAGCTCCTACAATGAGCAGTTCTTC.

V and J are TRBV7-9 and TRBJ2-5, with a weak D call TRBD2 (5 bases). There are 15 residues in the CDR3. CDR1 SEHNR and CDR2 FQNEAQ come from the germline V gene (reference sequence). The V end lost 5 bases, the J end lost 4 bases, and 17 bases lay between the germline ends. The CDR3 nucleotides are TGTGCCAGCAGCCCAGCCTTGGGGAGTAGAGAGACCCAGTACTTC. Amino acid sequence: CASSPALGSRETQYF.

V gene TRBV6-5 combines with J gene TRBJ1-3; D call uncertain. The ends were cut back, 8 bases at V and 0 bases at J, with 11 bases in the middle. CDR3 length: 14 residues. The germline CDR1 and CDR2 sequences are MNHEY and SVGAGI. CDR3 bases: TGTGCCAGCGGAATAGGTAGCTCTGGAAACACCATATATTTT. Amino acid sequence: CASGIGSSGNTIYF.

This clonotype has only a few counts. The V call is TRBV27, the J call TRBJ1-2, with 7 positions matching TRBD1. Germline-derived CDR1 and CDR2 are MNHEY and SMNVEV (reference sequence). The junction had 7 bases not matched to a gene; V was cut back by 5 bases and J by 4 bases. This CDR3 has 14 residues. CDR3 DNA sequence: TGTGCCAGCAGTGTTTTAAGACAGGGCTATGGCTACACCTTC. Its translation is CASSVLRQGYGYTF.

A few counts support this clonotype. The rearrangement uses TRBV7-6 and TRBJ2-5, with a tentative D call TRBD1 (6 bases). Looked up from germline, CDR1 is SGHVS and CDR2 is FNYEAQ. V dropped 5 bases and J dropped 4 bases, with 11 bases sitting between them. The CDR3 is 13 amino acids. The CDR3 here is CASSRHRVETQYF. The CDR3 DNA follows: TGTGCCAGCAGCAGGCACAGGGTAGAGACCCAGTACTTC. The whole variable domain, remainder taken from reference TRBV7-6 and TRBJ2-5, is GAGVSQSPRYKVTKRGQDVALRCDPISGHVSLYWYRQALGQGPEFLTYFNYEAQQDKSGLPNDRFSAERPEGSISTLTIQRTEQRDSAMYRCASSRHRVETQYFGPGTRLLVL.